This T cell receptor (beta chain) is from a study of blood T cell repertoires in COVID-19. Overall study: Donors in the United States, Italy and Spain gave samples during acute or convalescent COVID-19. Sample material is recorded as cDNA or gDNA derived from T cells, B-cell-depleted T cells, or PBMCs.

V was cut by 1 base and J by 9 bases, with 7 bases left in between. This CDR3 region has 12 residues. Germline lookup yields CDR1 SGHDN and CDR2 FVKESK. The assay was immunoSEQ multiplex PCR, and TCRdb's table has in-frame clones only and misses some. The table shows about 51,000 clones, with just over 85% occurring only once. V is TRBV14 and J is TRBJ2-1; no reliable D call. This receptor was identified in an elderly man with active COVID-19. Specimen: peripheral blood. CDR3 in amino acids: CASSQGLAEQFF. The CDR3 nucleotides read TGTGCCAGCAGCCAAGGGCTGGCTGAGCAGTTCTTC.